The rows below give T cell receptor beta chains drawn from one sample of a study of blood T cell repertoires in COVID-19. Profiling relied on immunoSEQ multiplex PCR, and the TCRdb table lists in-frame clones only, not all of them. The sample holds about 230,000 clones, more than 65% seen once. The sample comprised peripheral blood. Receptor source: a woman between 40 and 55 years old who had recovered from COVID-19. The CDR3 runs from the conserved cysteine through the conserved F or W. The D gene is left open where the match is weak. Size tells how often a clone was seen (once, few, many) or the class of an expanded clone, and some rows leave it out.

TRBJ1-4 - - TRBV5-1 CASAAGVTTNEKLFF
TRBJ2-3 - - TRBV4-3 CASSQTASSTDTQYF
TRBJ1-2 - - TRBV7-2 CASSQGQVYGYTF
TRBJ1-1 - TRBD1 TRBV18 CASSLGTGGTYTEAFF
TRBJ1-2 - - TRBV5-6 CASSLTGRTNYGYTF
TRBJ1-3 - - TRBV18 CASSPPDSLNSGNTIYF
TRBJ1-1 - - TRBV7-2 CASSPSGDTEAFF
TRBJ1-4 - - TRBV4-3 CASSQDYREKLFF
TRBJ1-2 once - TRBV21-1 CASSNCPRQGAYGYTF
TRBJ1-5 - - TRBV19 CASSIVGREDNSNQPQHF
TRBJ1-1 few - TRBV19 CASSRGANTEAFF
TRBJ2-2 - - TRBV5-4 CASSPPSGDTGELFF
TRBJ1-2 - - TRBV6-5 CASSYRGYGYTF
TRBJ1-1 few - TRBV5-1 CASIGNTEAFF
TRBJ2-3 - - TRBV24-1 CATSGPGGTDTQYF
TRBJ1-3 - - TRBV9 CASSVGGSSGNTIYF
TRBJ2-2 - - TRBV9 CASRGFQTGELFF